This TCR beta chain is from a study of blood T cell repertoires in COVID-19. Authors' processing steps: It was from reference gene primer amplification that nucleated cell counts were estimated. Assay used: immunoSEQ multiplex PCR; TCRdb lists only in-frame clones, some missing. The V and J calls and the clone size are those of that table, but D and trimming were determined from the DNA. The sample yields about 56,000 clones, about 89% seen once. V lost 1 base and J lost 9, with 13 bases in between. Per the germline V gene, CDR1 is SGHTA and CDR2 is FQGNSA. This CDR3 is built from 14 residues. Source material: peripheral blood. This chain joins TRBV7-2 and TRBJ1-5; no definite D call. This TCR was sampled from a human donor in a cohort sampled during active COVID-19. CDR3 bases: TGTGCCAGCAGCTTAGACCCGGGAGGCCGGCCCCAGCATTTT. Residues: CASSLDPGGRPQHF. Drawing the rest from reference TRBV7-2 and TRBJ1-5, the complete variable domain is GAGVSQSPSNKVTEKGKDVELRCDPISGHTALYWYRQSLGQGLEFLIYFQGNSAPDKSGLPSDRFSAERTGGSVSTLTIQRTQQEDSAVYLCASSLDPGGRPQHFGDGTRLSIL.